This T cell receptor (beta chain) was retrieved from a study of OX40 agonist ivuxolimab in advanced cancers. Study outcomes and limitations: At 0.1 to 3.0 mg/kg and by week 6, CD4+ and CD8+ T cells in the blood had expanded clonally.

Sampling times: baseline, cycle 4 day 1, cycle 7 day 1. Sequenced by immunoSEQ multiplex PCR; TCRdb stores in-frame clones only, minus some. The sample has roughly 93,000 clones; roughly 89% are singletons. About this clone itself: Its antigen is unidentified.

This TCR was sampled from an adult with an advanced solid tumor such as melanoma, head and neck, liver or kidney cancer. The material was CD4+ or CD8+ T cells sorted from blood, obtained in a trial of the OX40 agonist ivuxolimab.

The CDR3 region has the DNA TGCGCCAGCAGCCAAGAAATTGGGGCAGGGGCCAATCAGCCCCAGCATTTT. It specifies CASSQEIGAGANQPQHF. V is TRBV4-1 and J is TRBJ1-5; possible D gene TRBD1, 6 bases. The CDR3 contains 17 residues. Between the trimmed V and J ends, which lost 0 bases and 3 bases, there was a span of 15 bases. Germline V gives CDR1 MGHRA, CDR2 YSYEKL.